The 5 T cell receptor beta chains given below trace back to one sample, sequenced in a study of T cell responses to AZD1222 COVID-19 vaccine. Clones were sequenced by immunoSEQ multiplex PCR, and TCRdb holds only the in-frame ones, with some missing. Seen here are roughly 50,000 clones, about 85% observed once, and the top ten hold about 3.9%. The input for sequencing was peripheral blood, taken on day 0 of AZD1222 vaccination. Receptors originate from an adult in good health.

The genes are TRBV9 and TRBJ2-3; TRBD2 aligns across 13 bases. The ends lost 0 bases at V and 9 bases at J; junction bases unmatched: 4. The CDR3 is 15 amino acids. The germline CDR1 and CDR2 sequences are SGDLS and YYNGEE. DNA for the CDR3: TGTGCCAGCAGCGTAGGGGGGACTAGCGGGAAGACGCAGTATTTT. Amino acid sequence: CASSVGGTSGKTQYF.

The chain links TRBV11-2 to TRBJ1-1; no definite D call. The CDR3 has 14 amino acids. From germline, CDR1 is SGHAT and CDR2 FQNNGV. The V end was cut by 3 bases, the J end by 1 base, with 9 bases between. In DNA, the CDR3 is TGTGCCAGCAGCTTCGGACGGACGAACACTGAAGCTTTCTTT. It specifies CASSFGRTNTEAFF.

V gene TRBV6-5 combines with J gene TRBJ2-1; 11 positions match TRBD1. With V trimmed by 6 bases and J by 9 bases, 10 bases remained unmatched. CDR1 and CDR2 (germline): MNHEY, SVGAGI. The CDR3 is made up of 15 amino acids. CDR3 in amino acids: CASRLPGQGVGEQFF. CDR3 sequence (DNA): TGTGCCAGCAGACTCCCGGGACAGGGGGTTGGTGAGCAGTTCTTC.

Here the CDR3 DNA reads TGTGCCAGCAGAGACAGAGGGCAGGTTTTCTACGGCTACACCTTC. It yields the protein CASRDRGQVFYGYTF. The chain employs TRBV6-5 and TRBJ1-2, with D possibly TRBD1 on 5 matching bases. Trimming removed 6 bases at V and 8 bases at J, with 22 bases between. CDR1 is MNHEY, CDR2 SVGAGI, per germline. The CDR3 sequence is 15 residues long.

V is TRBV7-2 and J is TRBJ2-3; D is ambiguous. The V gene's germline CDR1 is SGHTA and CDR2 FQGNSA. The V and J ends lost 2 bases and 1 base respectively, with 22 bases between them. The CDR3 consists of 19 residues. This chain's CDR3 is CASSLYLVRDSWGTDTQYF. CDR3 bases: TGTGCCAGCAGCTTATACCTCGTCCGCGATTCCTGGGGCACAGATACGCAGTATTTT.